Below are 27 T cell receptor beta chains sequenced from a single sample in a study of PD-L1 blockade in urothelial cancer. The time point here: peripheral blood 6 weeks after treatment start. Using immunoSEQ multiplex PCR, the repertoire was profiled, and TCRdb retains in-frame clones only, with some absent. The table has more than 95,000 clones, 86% seen once. This specimen consisted of PBMCs, obtained around atezolizumab (anti-PD-L1) treatment. These receptors all stem from a man between 50 and 59 years old with urothelial cancer.

This rearrangement joins TRBV6-1 to TRBJ1-6, with D hard to call. The germline V and J ends were trimmed by 6 bases and 8 bases, with 8 bases remaining between them. Germline V lookup: CDR1 MNHNS, CDR2 SASEGT. The CDR3 totals 12 residues. The CDR3 protein is CASRTGDSPLHF. The CDR3 DNA is TGTGCCAGCAGGACCGGGGATTCACCCCTCCACTTT.

The chain links TRBV30 to TRBJ2-3; weak D call: TRBD1 (6 bases). There are 14 residues in the CDR3. Trimming stripped 2 bases from V and 2 bases from J, with 11 bases between. Germline V gene data show CDR1 as GTSNPN and CDR2 as SVGIG (reference sequence). CDR3 bases: TGTGCCTGGAGTCCCGGACAGCCCACAGATACGCAGTATTTT. Amino acid sequence: CAWSPGQPTDTQYF. Filled out from reference TRBV30 and TRBJ2-3, the complete variable domain reads SQTIHQWPATLVQPVGSPLSLECTVEGTSNPNLYWYRQAAGRGLQLLFYSVGIGQISSEVPQNLSASRPQDRQFILSSKKLLLSDSGFYLCAWSPGQPTDTQYFGPGTRLTVL.

The chain carries TRBV5-1 and TRBJ1-2; D unclear. CDR1 SGHRS and CDR2 YFSETQ come from the germline V gene. V lost 0 bases and J 1 base, leaving 10 bases between the germline ends. This CDR3 region has 15 residues. CDR3 nucleotide sequence: TGCGCCAGCAGCTTGGGCCTCTCAGATAACTATGGCTACACCTTC. Translation gives CASSLGLSDNYGYTF.

The chain recombines TRBV4-1 with TRBJ2-4; TRBD2 matches 14 bases. Germline V gene lookup returns CDR1 MGHRA and CDR2 YSYEKL. The CDR3 is 18 amino acids. V lost 2 bases to trimming and J lost 2 bases; unmatched junction nucleotides: 5. The CDR3: CASSQSGTSGSPKNIQYF. The CDR3 bases are TGCGCCAGCAGCCAAAGCGGGACTAGCGGGAGTCCCAAAAACATTCAGTACTTC.

V usage is TRBV5-5 and J usage is TRBJ1-6, with TRBD1 as a possible D gene (6 bases). Trimming removed 2 bases from V and 8 bases from J, with 11 bases in between. CDR3 length: 14 amino acids. CDR1 is SGHKS and CDR2 is YYEKEE in the germline V gene (reference sequence). CDR3 nucleotide sequence: TGTGCCAGCAGCTTCGGCGGGGGCGATTCACCCCTCCACTTT. Protein product: CASSFGGGDSPLHF.

This clone was detected once. The chain is built from TRBV7-2 and TRBJ2-1, with D possibly TRBD2 on 5 matching bases. V was clipped by 7 bases and J by 4 bases, with 14 bases between them. CDR1 and CDR2 (germline): SGHTA, FQGNSA. This CDR3 contains 14 residues. The CDR3 sequence: CASNRDQIYNEQFF. The CDR3 DNA is TGTGCCAGCAACCGGGATCAAATTTACAATGAGCAGTTCTTC.

The table lists this clone with a count of one. The J gene is TRBJ1-5, the V gene TRBV18, with 8 bases aligning to TRBD1. The junction had 5 bases not matched to a gene; V was cut back by 4 bases and J by 0 bases. Germline CDR1 KGHSH, CDR2 LQKENI. This CDR3 contains 16 residues. CDR3 nucleotide sequence: TGTGCCAGCTCACTAAACAGGGGGAATAGCAATCAGCCCCAGCATTTT. Its protein product is CASSLNRGNSNQPQHF.

The table lists this clone with a few counts. V is TRBV27 and J is TRBJ2-7, with TRBD1 matching over 8 bases. Germline V gene lookup returns CDR1 MNHEY and CDR2 SMNVEV (reference sequence). This CDR3 spans 15 amino acids. Trimming cost V 6 bases and J 3 bases; bases outside gene matches: 10. CDR3 loop: CASSLQGGFYYEQYF. The CDR3 DNA reads TGTGCCAGCAGCCTACAGGGGGGCTTCTACTACGAGCAGTACTTC.

The CDR3 DNA is TGTGCCAGCAGCTTGCGGAATCAGCCCCAGCATTTT. Protein: CASSLRNQPQHF. The rearrangement joins TRBV5-6 to TRBJ1-5; D is unclear. This CDR3 has 12 residues. The germline V gene encodes CDR1 SGHDT and CDR2 YYEEEE. V shed 1 base and J shed 4 bases, with 3 bases lying between them.

This chain links TRBV2 with TRBJ2-6, with D possibly matching TRBD1 (8 bases). In germline, CDR1 is SNHLY, CDR2 FYNNEI. Trimming removed 2 bases from V and 0 bases from J, with 14 bases in between. CDR3 size: 18 residues. CDR3 amino acids: CASSESGTGYSGANVLTF. The DNA of the CDR3 is TGTGCCAGCAGTGAAAGCGGGACAGGATACTCTGGGGCCAACGTCCTGACTTTC.

This clone turned up a few times. The V call is TRBV27, the J call TRBJ1-1, with D possibly matching TRBD1 (6 bases). The V gene's germline CDR1 is MNHEY and CDR2 SMNVEV (reference sequence). This CDR3 is 13 amino acids long. V lost 2 bases to trimming and J lost 3 bases, with 7 bases between them. The CDR3 nucleotides are TGTGCCAGCAGTTTACAGGGGTACACTGAAGCTTTCTTT. It is translated as CASSLQGYTEAFF.

V gene TRBV28 combines with J gene TRBJ2-7; D is perhaps TRBD1 (6 bases). V was clipped by 5 bases and J by 3 bases, with 8 bases between them. This CDR3 spans 12 amino acids. Germline values: CDR1 MDHEN, CDR2 SYDVKM. CDR3 residues: CASSTGIYEQYF. The DNA for the CDR3 is TGTGCCAGCAGTACAGGGATCTACGAGCAGTACTTC.

The J gene is TRBJ1-2, the V gene TRBV10-3, with 9 bases identical to TRBD1. This CDR3 region has 17 residues. Germline V lookup: CDR1 ENHRY, CDR2 SYGVKD. Trimming at V came to 6 bases and at J to 8 bases, leaving 19 bases not matched to a gene. DNA for the CDR3: TGTGCCATCAGCGGACAGGGGCAAGACCTAGGGATCGGGGGCTACACCTTC. It translates to CAISGQGQDLGIGGYTF.

The V and J genes are TRBV27 and TRBJ2-2; the D is unclear. Trimming removed 6 bases at V and 6 bases at J, with 17 bases between. The CDR3 totals 15 residues. The germline gives CDR1 MNHEY, CDR2 SMNVEV (reference sequence). DNA of the CDR3: TGTGCCAGCAGCCGAGACCGCGGCCCAGCCGGGGAGCTGTTTTTT. Translating it yields CASSRDRGPAGELFF.

The chain joins TRBV10-3 to TRBJ1-2; 8 positions match TRBD1. CDR3 length: 15 amino acids. V shed 4 bases and J 1 base; nucleotides not matched to a gene: 5. The V gene's germline CDR1 is ENHRY and CDR2 SYGVKD. CDR3 sequence: CAISGTGNINYGYTF. The CDR3, as DNA: TGTGCCATCAGTGGGACAGGGAACATTAACTATGGCTACACCTTC.

The chain is built from TRBV5-1 and TRBJ2-2; D might be TRBD1 (5 bases). The CDR3 sequence is 15 residues long. Germline loops: CDR1 SGHRS, CDR2 YFSETQ. The V and J ends lost 0 bases and 6 bases respectively, with 12 bases between them. CDR3 loop: CASSLDRPGSGELFF. For the CDR3, the DNA is TGCGCCAGCAGCTTGGACAGGCCAGGCTCCGGGGAGCTGTTTTTT.

The CDR3 nucleotides read TGTGCCAGCTCCAGGGAAATAGCGGACACAGATACGCAGTATTTT. Translating it yields CASSREIADTDTQYF. V usage is TRBV18 and J usage is TRBJ2-3, with D possibly being TRBD2 (6 bases). The CDR3 is made up of 15 amino acids. Germline V gene lookup returns CDR1 KGHSH and CDR2 LQKENI. Trimming stripped 6 bases from V and 2 bases from J, with 15 bases between.

The chain couples TRBV18 to TRBJ2-3, with D possibly being TRBD2 (5 bases). Trimming took 2 bases from V and 6 from J, leaving 15 bases between them. Germline CDR1 is KGHSH and CDR2 is LQKENI. This CDR3 spans 15 amino acids. CDR3 region: CASSPRRTQPDTQYF. The CDR3 DNA is TGTGCCAGCTCACCAAGGAGGACTCAACCGGATACGCAGTATTTT.

This chain joins TRBV6-1 and TRBJ2-3; 10 bases line up with TRBD2. Losses at the gene ends were 6 bases for V and 5 bases for J; bases not matched to a gene: 2. This CDR3 has 13 amino acids. Germline CDR1 reads MNHNS; CDR2 reads SASEGT. The CDR3 nucleotides are TGTGCCAGCAGCAGGACTAGCGGAGATACGCAGTATTTT. This codes for CASSRTSGDTQYF.

This clone was seen at least ten times. CDR3 nucleotide sequence: TGTGCCAGCAGCTTAGGTTCGGTAAACACTGAAGCTTTCTTT. Amino acid sequence: CASSLGSVNTEAFF. This rearrangement joins TRBV11-2 to TRBJ1-1, with no clear D. Germline V gene sequence: CDR1 SGHAT, CDR2 FQNNGV. The CDR3 covers 14 residues. V was clipped by 1 base and J by 2 bases, with 8 bases between them.

The chain employs TRBV9 and TRBJ2-5, with TRBD1 matching over 8 bases. Trimming took 0 bases from V and 3 from J; bases not matched to a gene: 4. Germline V gene lookup returns CDR1 SGDLS and CDR2 YYNGEE. The CDR3 is 15 amino acids. CDR3 coding DNA: TGTGCCAGCAGCGTAGCGCCGGGACAGGAAGAGACCCAGTACTTC. The encoded protein is CASSVAPGQEETQYF.

DNA of the CDR3: TGTGCCAGCAGTTCCGGGACAAGGACTAGCGGGCAGAACACAGATACGCAGTATTTT. Its translation is CASSSGTRTSGQNTDTQYF. The chain employs TRBV28 and TRBJ2-3; 11 bases agree with TRBD2. The germline gives CDR1 MDHEN, CDR2 SYDVKM. The CDR3 is made up of 19 amino acids. Losses at the gene ends were 4 bases for V and 2 bases for J; bases not matched to a gene: 14.

DNA of the CDR3: TGTGCCAGCAGCCCGGGACTACCCAAAAACATTCAGTACTTC. It specifies CASSPGLPKNIQYF. This chain connects TRBV14 to TRBJ2-4, with TRBD2 matching 7 bases. Germline V gene sequence: CDR1 SGHDN, CDR2 FVKESK. With V trimmed by 4 bases and J by 2 bases, 2 bases remained unmatched. The CDR3 is 14 residues long.

Turning to this clone: At one boundary the junction diverges from the germline segment, which might be a read error. The chain is built from TRBV7-7 and TRBJ2-1, with 16 positions matching TRBD2. This CDR3 comprises 16 residues. Germline CDR1 reads SSHAT; CDR2 reads FNYEAQ (reference sequence). This CDR3 reads CASSPTGLAGGGEQFF. The CDR3 DNA sequence: TGTGCTAGCAGCCCGACGGGACTAGCGGGAGGGGGGGAGCAGTTCTTC.

This clone showed up just a few times. The rearrangement links TRBV5-6 to TRBJ1-6, with 8 bases identical to TRBD1. Germline V gene sequence: CDR1 SGHDT, CDR2 YYEEEE. The J segment lost 8 bases and the V segment lost 7 bases, leaving 5 bases of the junction unmatched. The CDR3 runs 13 residues. The DNA for the CDR3 is TGTGCCAGCCGTGGACAGGGTCATTCACCCCTCCACTTT. Translated, it gives CASRGQGHSPLHF.

A single count supports this clone. The J gene is TRBJ2-1, the V gene TRBV27, with 7 bases identical to TRBD2. Trimming removed 4 bases from V and 4 bases from J; junction bases left unmatched: 10. The length of the CDR3 is 16 residues. Per germline, CDR1 MNHEY and CDR2 SMNVEV (reference sequence). The DNA of the CDR3 is TGTGCCAGCAGTTCTCAACTAGCGTTTCCATACAATGAGCAGTTCTTC. This encodes CASSSQLAFPYNEQFF.

The V gene is TRBV6-1, the J gene TRBJ2-5; 8 bases are a match to TRBD1. V shed 6 bases and J 3 bases; nucleotides not matched to a gene: 6. This CDR3 is 14 amino acids long. The germline V gene has CDR1 MNHNS and CDR2 SASEGT. The CDR3 nucleotides read TGTGCCAGCAGCCTTGACAGGGGTAAAGAGACCCAGTACTTC. It encodes CASSLDRGKETQYF.